Listed here are 30 T cell receptor beta chains from one sample, sequenced in a study of glioma-infiltrating T cells after dendritic cell vaccination. Some clones are missing from TCRdb's copy, which holds only in-frame ones; the method was immunoSEQ multiplex PCR. This sample carries roughly 87,000 clones, roughly four fifths of them seen once, and the ten largest clones take roughly 6.8%. The time point was: after dendritic cell vaccination, including at tumor progression/relapse. The material sequenced was blood, taken after dendritic cell vaccination. These receptors all come from a human donor with glioblastoma.

This clone was observed a handful of times. V is TRBV4-3 and J is TRBJ2-1; 8 bases fit TRBD1. Germline assignment: CDR1 LGHNA and CDR2 YSLEER. V gave up 0 bases and J gave up 11 bases; unmatched junction bases: 3. The CDR3 is made up of 13 amino acids. The CDR3 coding sequence is TGCGCCAGCAGCCAAGATACAGGGGGTAAGCAGTTCTTC. This gives the protein CASSQDTGGKQFF.

The V gene is TRBV29-1, the J gene TRBJ2-1; weak D call: TRBD1 (6 bases). The CDR3 runs to 12 residues. The germline V gene has CDR1 SQVTM and CDR2 ANQGSEA. V lost 4 bases to trimming and J lost 3 bases, with 7 bases between them. In DNA form, the CDR3 reads TGCAGCGTTGTGACAGGCTACAATGAGCAGTTCTTC. It specifies CSVVTGYNEQFF.

The genes are TRBV6-5 and TRBJ2-6; a weak D match, TRBD2 (6 bases). Trimming shortened V by 6 bases and J by 2 bases, and 11 bases separated the two germline ends. The CDR3 loop spans 15 amino acids. CDR1 MNHEY and CDR2 SVGAGI come from the germline V gene. CDR3 region: CASRKGGTGANVLTF. The CDR3 region has the DNA TGTGCCAGCAGGAAGGGAGGCACTGGGGCCAACGTCCTGACTTTC.

The J gene is TRBJ1-1, the V gene TRBV5-6, with a possible D match to TRBD1 (6 bases). The germline gives CDR1 SGHDT, CDR2 YYEEEE. The ends were cut back, 1 base at V and 3 bases at J, with 10 bases in the middle. The CDR3 is 14 amino acids. CDR3 in DNA: TGTGCCAGCAGCTTGTCCAGGGGCGACACTGAAGCTTTCTTT. It yields the protein CASSLSRGDTEAFF.

CDR3 region: CASSEGGGANEQFF. CDR3 in DNA: TGTGCCAGCAGCGAGGGCGGGGGGGCAAATGAGCAGTTCTTC. This rearrangement joins TRBV7-9 to TRBJ2-1; 9 bases map to TRBD2. The J segment lost 7 bases and the V segment lost 5 bases, leaving 6 bases of the junction unmatched. This CDR3 is built from 14 residues. Germline values: CDR1 SEHNR, CDR2 FQNEAQ (reference sequence).

This chain uses TRBV6-6 with TRBJ2-2, with 13 positions matching TRBD2. Losses at the gene ends were 6 bases for V and 6 bases for J; bases not matched to a gene: 7. Germline lookup yields CDR1 MNHNY and CDR2 SVGAGI (reference sequence). The CDR3 length is 16 residues. The CDR3 bases are TGTGCCAGCAGCCCAACTAGCGGGGGGGCTTCCGGGGAGCTGTTTTTT. Amino acid sequence: CASSPTSGGASGELFF.

This chain connects TRBV18 to TRBJ1-4; TRBD1 agrees at 8 bases. The CDR3 runs to 15 residues. J was trimmed by 4 bases and V by 2 bases; bases with no gene match: 3. Looked up from germline, CDR1 is KGHSH and CDR2 is LQKENI. CDR3: CASSPRQGINEKLFF. In DNA, the CDR3 is TGTGCCAGCTCACCAAGACAGGGGATTAATGAAAAACTGTTTTTT.

V gene TRBV5-4 combines with J gene TRBJ2-1, with 10 positions matching TRBD2. V lost 3 bases to trimming and J lost 7 bases; unmatched junction nucleotides: 7. Germline loops: CDR1 SGHNT, CDR2 YYREEE (reference sequence). The CDR3 is 15 residues long. The DNA of the CDR3 is TGTGCCAGCAGCTCCGTAGCGGGGGGATGGAATGAGCAGTTCTTC. It yields the protein CASSSVAGGWNEQFF.

The chain carries TRBV15 and TRBJ2-1; TRBD1 aligns across 7 bases. Trimming took 1 base from V and 5 from J; bases not matched to a gene: 5. Per germline, CDR1 LNHNV and CDR2 YYDKDF (reference sequence). The CDR3 is 15 residues long. CDR3 residues: CATSRGTGADNEQFF. The CDR3 region has the DNA TGTGCCACCAGCAGAGGAACAGGGGCAGACAATGAGCAGTTCTTC.

V usage is TRBV5-1 and J usage is TRBJ2-3, with 9 nucleotides matching TRBD2. The germline CDR1 and CDR2 sequences are SGHRS and YFSETQ. The CDR3 totals 17 residues. V was pared by 3 bases and J by 1 base, with 9 bases of the junction left unmatched. The chain's CDR3 is CASSSPWASGGTDTQYF. DNA for the CDR3: TGCGCCAGCAGCTCTCCGTGGGCTAGCGGGGGCACAGATACGCAGTATTTT.

CDR3: CASSRTGIHGYTF. The CDR3 DNA is TGCGCCAGCAGCCGGACAGGGATACATGGCTACACCTTC. The chain couples TRBV4-1 to TRBJ1-2, with TRBD1 matching 8 bases. V lost 4 bases to trimming and J lost 6 bases; unmatched junction nucleotides: 4. The CDR3 extends over 13 amino acids. Germline CDR1 reads MGHRA; CDR2 reads YSYEKL.

The chain joins TRBV4-2 to TRBJ2-3; no clear D. Germline V CDR1 and CDR2: LGHNA, YNFKEQ. Trimming removed 2 bases at V and 0 bases at J, with 9 bases between. The CDR3 has 15 residues. The CDR3 sequence is CASSQQESSTDTQYF. Written as DNA, the CDR3 is TGTGCCAGCAGCCAACAGGAATCTAGCACAGATACGCAGTATTTT.

This clone appeared a single time. The chain links TRBV4-2 to TRBJ2-3; TRBD2 matches 8 bases. V lost 3 bases to trimming and J lost 2 bases; unmatched junction nucleotides: 7. CDR1 and CDR2 (germline): LGHNA, YNFKEQ. CDR3 length: 16 amino acids. DNA for the CDR3: TGTGCCAGCAGCCAGGGTAGCGGGGAGTCCACAGATACGCAGTATTTT. Encoded protein: CASSQGSGESTDTQYF.

The chain links TRBV7-2 to TRBJ1-1, with D hard to call. The CDR3 runs 13 residues. Germline values: CDR1 SGHTA, CDR2 FQGNSA. Trimming took off 5 bases at V and 0 bases at J, with 7 bases between the two ends. CDR3 amino acids: CASSPFLNTEAFF. CDR3 in DNA: TGTGCCAGCAGCCCGTTCCTGAACACTGAAGCTTTCTTT.

The chain joins TRBV7-2 to TRBJ1-1, with 11 bases fitting TRBD1. The CDR3 has 15 residues. Germline CDR1 SGHTA, CDR2 FQGNSA. V dropped 5 bases and J dropped 4; count of bases not matched to a gene: 6. The CDR3 DNA sequence: TGTGCCAGCAGCCCCCGGGACAGGGGGGGCACTGAAGCTTTCTTT. Translation: CASSPRDRGGTEAFF.

CDR3 in DNA: TGTGCCAGCAGCGACGAGCGGTGGGCTACCCCCTACGAGCAGTACTTC. Amino acids: CASSDERWATPYEQYF. The chain links TRBV9 to TRBJ2-7; tentative D call: TRBD2 (5 bases). The length of the CDR3 is 16 residues. V gave up 3 bases and J gave up 2 bases, with 18 bases separating them. CDR1 is SGDLS, CDR2 YYNGEE, per germline. Full variable domain (outside the CDR3, taken from reference TRBV9 and TRBJ2-7): DSGVTQTPKHLITATGQRVTLRCSPRSGDLSVYWYQQSLDQGLQFLIQYYNGEERAKGNILERFSAQQFPDLHSELNLSSLELGDSALYFCASSDERWATPYEQYFGPGTRLTVT.

In its sample, this clone was seen a few times. This chain uses TRBV5-6 with TRBJ1-4; TRBD1 agrees at 10 bases. V trimming: 4 bases; J trimming: 5 bases; junction bases outside the gene matches: 11. Germline-derived CDR1 and CDR2 are SGHDT and YYEEEE. This CDR3 is built from 17 residues. The CDR3 is CASSVGTGVAENEKLFF. The CDR3 region has the DNA TGTGCCAGCAGCGTGGGGACAGGGGTCGCCGAGAATGAAAAACTGTTTTTT.

The chain combines TRBV5-1 with TRBJ2-2; TRBD1 is a possible D gene (6 bases). CDR3 length equals 15 residues. Trimming left V 5 bases short and J 2 bases short, with 13 bases between. Germline-derived CDR1 and CDR2 are SGHRS and YFSETQ. The CDR3 is CASRADSSNTGELFF. The CDR3 DNA follows: TGCGCCAGCAGGGCGGACAGCTCCAACACCGGGGAGCTGTTTTTT.

This clone occurred once. The chain links TRBV13 to TRBJ2-7, with 10 nucleotides matching TRBD2. The CDR3 spans 15 residues. Unmatched junction bases numbered 8, after V lost 4 bases and J lost 5 bases. Germline V lookup: CDR1 PRHDT, CDR2 FYEKMQ (reference sequence). The CDR3 region is CASSSLAGAKNEQYF. The CDR3 bases are TGTGCCAGCAGCTCCCTAGCGGGGGCGAAGAACGAGCAGTACTTC.

The chain employs TRBV7-3 and TRBJ1-1; D is perhaps TRBD1 (6 bases). Looked up from germline, CDR1 is SGHTA and CDR2 is FQGTGA. There are 13 residues in the CDR3. Trimming removed 3 bases at V and 4 bases at J, with 9 bases between. The CDR3 protein is CASSLQGSTEAFF. CDR3 bases: TGTGCCAGCAGCTTGCAGGGGAGCACTGAAGCTTTCTTT. Filled out from reference TRBV7-3 and TRBJ1-1, the complete variable domain reads GAGVSQTPSNKVTEKGKYVELRCDPISGHTALYWYRQSLGQGPEFLIYFQGTGAADDSGLPNDRFFAVRPEGSVSTLKIQRTERGDSAVYLCASSLQGSTEAFFGQGTRLTVV.

In DNA form, the CDR3 reads TGTGCCAGCAGCAAAAAGGCAGCGCGATATGGCTACACCTTC. Encoded protein: CASSKKAARYGYTF. The chain uses TRBV21-1 and TRBJ1-2. TRBV21-1 is given as a pseudogene. The CDR3 has 14 residues.

The CDR3 DNA reads as TGTGCCAGCAGCAAAGACAGGGCTGGAAACACCATATATTTT. Amino acids: CASSKDRAGNTIYF. The rearrangement links TRBV5-8 to TRBJ1-3; the match to TRBD1 covers 7 bases. The CDR3 consists of 14 residues. V lost 4 bases to trimming and J lost 2 bases; unmatched junction nucleotides: 3. CDR1 SGHTS and CDR2 YDEGEE come from the germline V gene.

This chain links TRBV7-2 with TRBJ1-2, with 7 positions matching TRBD1. Germline lookup yields CDR1 SGHTA and CDR2 FQGNSA. V was pared by 0 bases and J by 6 bases, with 4 bases of the junction left unmatched. The CDR3 covers 14 residues. CDR3 in DNA: TGTGCCAGCAGCTTAGCGCAAACAGGGGATGGCTACACCTTC. Translation: CASSLAQTGDGYTF.

The rearrangement links TRBV19 to TRBJ2-3; 10 bases line up with TRBD1. With 5 bases clipped from V and 2 bases from J, the junction kept 7 bases outside the gene matches. The CDR3 has 16 amino acids. From germline, CDR1 is LNHDA and CDR2 SQIVND (reference sequence). CDR3 loop: CASSAPTGGLTDTQYF. The CDR3 DNA reads as TGTGCCAGTAGTGCCCCGACAGGGGGCCTCACAGATACGCAGTATTTT.

The chain uses TRBV9 and TRBJ2-1; D gene ambiguous. Looked up from germline, CDR1 is SGDLS and CDR2 is YYNGEE. V was cut by 0 bases and J by 3 bases, with 13 bases left in between. CDR3 length: 16 amino acids. The CDR3 bases are TGTGCCAGCAGCGTAGTGGGTAGCCCTCTCTACAATGAGCAGTTCTTC. The encoded protein is CASSVVGSPLYNEQFF.

The V and J genes are TRBV6-5 and TRBJ2-7, with a tentative D call TRBD1 (5 bases). CDR3 length equals 14 residues. Germline V gives CDR1 MNHEY, CDR2 SVGAGI. Trimming stripped 8 bases from V and 2 bases from J, with 16 bases between. CDR3 sequence reads: CASGRIREPYEQYF. The CDR3 DNA reads TGTGCCAGCGGCCGGATCAGGGAACCCTACGAGCAGTACTTC.

V usage is TRBV7-9 and J usage is TRBJ1-6; the match to TRBD1 covers 7 bases. The germline V gene encodes CDR1 SEHNR and CDR2 FQNEAQ (reference sequence). V was clipped by 1 base and J by 7 bases; unmatched bases: 1. CDR3 size: 14 residues. The CDR3, as DNA: TGTGCCAGCAGCTTAGGGGACAGAAATTCACCCCTCCACTTT. It is translated as CASSLGDRNSPLHF.

This sequence joins TRBV19 and TRBJ1-2, with a tentative D call TRBD1 (6 bases). Germline assignment: CDR1 LNHDA and CDR2 SQIVND (reference sequence). The germline V and J ends were trimmed by 2 bases and 4 bases, with 17 bases remaining between them. The CDR3 has 16 amino acids. Here the CDR3 DNA reads TGTGCCAGTAGTATAAGGAGTGGGGGCTGGAGCTATGGCTACACCTTC. Its protein product is CASSIRSGGWSYGYTF.

The V and J genes are TRBV4-1 and TRBJ1-6; TRBD1 matches at 8 bases. The CDR3 consists of 13 residues. V gave up 9 bases and J gave up 9 bases; unmatched junction bases: 7. The germline V gene has CDR1 MGHRA and CDR2 YSYEKL. CDR3 DNA sequence: TGCGCCAGGTCACAGGGGGTCGGTTCACCCCTCCACTTT. This sequence encodes CARSQGVGSPLHF.

This clone has only a few counts. The chain joins TRBV6-6 to TRBJ1-3; D may be TRBD1 (5 bases). Germline V gene data show CDR1 as MNHNY and CDR2 as SVGAGI (reference sequence). V was shortened by 4 bases and J by 4 bases, with 11 bases between the two germline ends. The CDR3 consists of 14 residues. The CDR3 reads CASSLAGRGNTIYF. The DNA of the CDR3 is TGTGCCAGCAGTTTGGCAGGGAGGGGAAACACCATATATTTT.